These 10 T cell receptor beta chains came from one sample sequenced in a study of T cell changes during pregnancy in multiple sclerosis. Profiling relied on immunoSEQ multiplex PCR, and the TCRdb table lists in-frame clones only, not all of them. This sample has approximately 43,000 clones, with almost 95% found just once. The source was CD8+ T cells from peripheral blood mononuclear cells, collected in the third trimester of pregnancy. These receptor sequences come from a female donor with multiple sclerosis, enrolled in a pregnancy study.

CDR3 coding DNA: TGTGCCAGCAGCCTACGGACTAGCGGGAGTAAGGGTACGCAGTATTTT. It is translated as CASSLRTSGSKGTQYF. The V and J genes are TRBV7-9 and TRBJ2-3, with 13 nucleotides matching TRBD2. This CDR3 is 16 amino acids long. Looked up from germline, CDR1 is SEHNR and CDR2 is FQNEAQ (reference sequence). With V trimmed by 5 bases and J by 8 bases, 10 bases remained unmatched.

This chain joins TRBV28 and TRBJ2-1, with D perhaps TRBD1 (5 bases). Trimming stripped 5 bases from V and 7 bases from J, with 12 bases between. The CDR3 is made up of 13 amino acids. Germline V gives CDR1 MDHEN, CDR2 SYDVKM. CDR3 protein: CASSLFRVNEQFF. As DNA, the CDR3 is TGTGCCAGCAGTCTCTTCAGGGTAAATGAGCAGTTCTTC.

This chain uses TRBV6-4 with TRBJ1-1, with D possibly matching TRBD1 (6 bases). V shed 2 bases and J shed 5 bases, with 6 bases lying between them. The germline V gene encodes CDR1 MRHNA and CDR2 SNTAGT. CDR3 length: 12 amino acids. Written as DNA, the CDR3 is TGTGCCAGCAGTGACAGGGGGACTGAAGCTTTCTTT. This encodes CASSDRGTEAFF.

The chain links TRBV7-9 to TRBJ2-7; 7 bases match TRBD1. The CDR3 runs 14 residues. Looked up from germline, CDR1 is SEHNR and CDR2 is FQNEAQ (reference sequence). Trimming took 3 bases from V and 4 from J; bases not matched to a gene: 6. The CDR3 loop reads CASSFVNRGYEQYF. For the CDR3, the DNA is TGTGCCAGCAGCTTCGTAAACAGGGGTTACGAGCAGTACTTC.

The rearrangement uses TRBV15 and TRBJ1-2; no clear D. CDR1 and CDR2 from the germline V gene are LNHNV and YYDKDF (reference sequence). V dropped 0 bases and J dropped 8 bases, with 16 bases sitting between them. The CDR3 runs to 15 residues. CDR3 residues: CATSRDFDVGGGYTF. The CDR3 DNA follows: TGTGCCACCAGCAGAGATTTCGACGTCGGCGGGGGCTACACCTTC. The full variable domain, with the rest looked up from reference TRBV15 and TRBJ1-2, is DAMVIQNPRYQVTQFGKPVTLSCSQTLNHNVMYWYQQKSSQAPKLLFHYYDKDFNNEADTPDNFQSRRPNTSFCFLDIRSPGLGDTAMYLCATSRDFDVGGGYTFGSGTRLTVV.

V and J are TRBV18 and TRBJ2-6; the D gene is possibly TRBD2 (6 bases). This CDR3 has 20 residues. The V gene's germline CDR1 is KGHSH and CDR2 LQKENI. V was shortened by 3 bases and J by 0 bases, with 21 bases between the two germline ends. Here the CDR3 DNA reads TGTGCCAGCTCACCTCAGGGAGTAGGGAGGCCCGACTCTGGGGCCAACGTCCTGACTTTC. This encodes CASSPQGVGRPDSGANVLTF.

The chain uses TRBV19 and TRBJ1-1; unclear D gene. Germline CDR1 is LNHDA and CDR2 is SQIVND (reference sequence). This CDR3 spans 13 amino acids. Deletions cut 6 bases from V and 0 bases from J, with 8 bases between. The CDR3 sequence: CASRQSLNTEAFF. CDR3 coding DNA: TGTGCCAGTAGACAAAGTCTGAACACTGAAGCTTTCTTT.

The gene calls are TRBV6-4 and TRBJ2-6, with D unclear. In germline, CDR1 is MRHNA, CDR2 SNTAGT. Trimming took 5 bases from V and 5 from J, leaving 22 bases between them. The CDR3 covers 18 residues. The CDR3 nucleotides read TGTGCCAGCAGTTCTAAAAGCTCACGACAAAGTCGGGCCAACGTCCTGACTTTC. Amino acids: CASSSKSSRQSRANVLTF.

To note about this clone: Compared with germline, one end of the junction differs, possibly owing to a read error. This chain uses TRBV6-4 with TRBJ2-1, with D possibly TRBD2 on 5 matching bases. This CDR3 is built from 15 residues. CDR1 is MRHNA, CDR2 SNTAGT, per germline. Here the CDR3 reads CASSDLPFDYSEQFF. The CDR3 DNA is TGTGCCAGCAGTGACCTTCCTTTTGACTACAGTGAGCAGTTCTTC.

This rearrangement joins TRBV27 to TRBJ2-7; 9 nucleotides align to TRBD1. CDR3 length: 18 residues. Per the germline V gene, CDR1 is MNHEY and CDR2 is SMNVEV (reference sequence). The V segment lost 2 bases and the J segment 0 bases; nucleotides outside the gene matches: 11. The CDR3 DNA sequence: TGTGCCAGCAGTTTAGCACGCCCGGGACAGGGCCTCTCCTACGAGCAGTACTTC. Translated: CASSLARPGQGLSYEQYF.